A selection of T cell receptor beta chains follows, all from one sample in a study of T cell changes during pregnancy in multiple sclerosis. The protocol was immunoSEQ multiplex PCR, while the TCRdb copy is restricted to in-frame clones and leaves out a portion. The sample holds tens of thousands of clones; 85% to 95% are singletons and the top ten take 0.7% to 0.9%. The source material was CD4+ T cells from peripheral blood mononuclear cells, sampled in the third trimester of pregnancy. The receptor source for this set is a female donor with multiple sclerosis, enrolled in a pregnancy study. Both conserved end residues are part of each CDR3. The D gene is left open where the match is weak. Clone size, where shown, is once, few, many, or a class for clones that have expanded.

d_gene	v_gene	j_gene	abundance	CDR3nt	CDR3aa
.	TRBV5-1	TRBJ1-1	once	TGCGCCAGCAGCTTGGACACGAACACTGAAGCTTTCTTT	CASSLDTNTEAFF
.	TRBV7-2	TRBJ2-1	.	TGTGCCAGCAGCTTAGCGCGGGACAGTCACAATGAGCAGTTCTTC	CASSLARDSHNEQFF
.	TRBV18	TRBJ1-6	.	TGTGCCAGCTCACCAGCCGGGGGGGCTTCACCCCTCCACTTT	CASSPAGGASPLHF
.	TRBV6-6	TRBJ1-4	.	TGTGCCAGCAGTGCCTCCGGGGGGGGGATTAATGAAAAACTGTTTTTT	CASSASGGGINEKLFF
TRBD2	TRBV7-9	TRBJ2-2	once	TGTGCCAGCAGCTTAGGCGGGGGGCCCCTCGCGAACACCGGGGAGCTGTTTTTT	CASSLGGGPLANTGELFF
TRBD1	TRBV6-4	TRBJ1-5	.	TGTGCCAGCAGTGACCCGGACAGGTACCAGCGCTATAGCAATCAGCCCCAGCATTTT	CASSDPDRYQRYSNQPQHF
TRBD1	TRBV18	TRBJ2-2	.	TGTGCCAGCTCACCCAGACAGGGGGCGGACACCGGGGAGCTGTTTTTT	CASSPRQGADTGELFF
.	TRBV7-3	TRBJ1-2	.	TGTGCCAGCAGCTTAACGGGGGGGCCTATCTATGGCTACACCTTC	CASSLTGGPIYGYTF
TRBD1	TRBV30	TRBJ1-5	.	TGTGCCTGGAGGACCAAGGGGGCGGATAGCAATCAGCCCCAGCATTTT	CAWRTKGADSNQPQHF
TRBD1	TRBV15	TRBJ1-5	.	TGTGCCACGAGGGGGACAGGGGTCGCTCAGCCCCAGCATTTT	CATRGTGVAQPQHF
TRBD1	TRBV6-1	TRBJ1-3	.	TGTGCCAGCAGGGTCACAGGGGGATCTGGAAACACCATATATTTT	CASRVTGGSGNTIYF
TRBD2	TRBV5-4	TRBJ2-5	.	TGTGCCAGCAGCTTCGGAGGACTAGCGGGGGGAACACAAGAGACCCAGTACTTC	CASSFGGLAGGTQETQYF
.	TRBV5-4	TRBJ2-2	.	TGTGCCAGCAGCTATACGAACACCGGGGAGCTGTTTTTT	CASSYTNTGELFF
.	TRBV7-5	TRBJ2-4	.	TGTGTCAGAAGCCCGGGACTAGCGGGAAACATTCAGTACTTC	CVRSPGLAGNIQYF
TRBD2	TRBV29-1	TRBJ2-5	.	TGCAGCGTTGAACGGGGGGGCCGGGAGACCCAGTACTTC	CSVERGGRETQYF
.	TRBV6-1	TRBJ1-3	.	TGTGCCAGCAGTGAAATGACAGGCCGCCGAAACACCATATATTTT	CASSEMTGRRNTIYF
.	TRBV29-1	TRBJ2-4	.	TGCAGCGGGGTTATTGGACTGGCCAAAAACATTCAGTACTTC	CSGVIGLAKNIQYF
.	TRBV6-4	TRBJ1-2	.	TGTGCCAGCAGGAGCGGGACAAACTATGGCTACACCTTC	CASRSGTNYGYTF
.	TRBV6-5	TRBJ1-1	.	TGTGCCAGCAGGACCAACCCAGGTACTACTGAAGCTTTCTTT	CASRTNPGTTEAFF
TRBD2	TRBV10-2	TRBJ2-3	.	TGCGCCAGCAGTGACCCCACTCTAGCGGGGGGGAAATCTAGCACAGATACGCAGTATTTT	CASSDPTLAGGKSSTDTQYF
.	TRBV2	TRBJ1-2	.	TGTGCCAGCTGTCGTGAGGCGTATGGCTACACCTTC	CASCREAYGYTF
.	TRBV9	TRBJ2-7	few	TGTGCCAGCAGCGTAGGGCAGGGCAGGTTCCACGAGCAGTACTTC	CASSVGQGRFHEQYF
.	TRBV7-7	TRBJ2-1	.	TGTGCTAGCAGCTTAGCCCCTAGCAACGAGCAGTTCTTC	CASSLAPSNEQFF
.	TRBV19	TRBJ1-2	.	TGTGCCAGTAGTCCTCAGGGGAACTATGGCTACACCTTC	CASSPQGNYGYTF
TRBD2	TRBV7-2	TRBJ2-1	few	TGTGCCAGCAGCTTATTTGGCAAGCGGGGGGGCAGTGAGCAGTTCTTC	CASSLFGKRGGSEQFF
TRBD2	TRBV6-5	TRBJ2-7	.	TGTGCCAGCAGTTACGCGGGGGGACAGTACTTC	CASSYAGGQYF
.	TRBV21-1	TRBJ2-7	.	TGTGCCAGCAGCAACCCCCATTGTGAGGGACAGGGGACCCCCTACGAGCAGTACTTC	CASSNPHCEGQGTPYEQYF
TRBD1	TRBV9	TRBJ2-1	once	TGTGCCAGCAGCGAAAGACAGGGATACAATGAGCAGTTCTTC	CASSERQGYNEQFF
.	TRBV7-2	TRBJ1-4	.	TGTGCCAGCAGCATGACATCTGCAACTAATGAAAAACTGTTTTTT	CASSMTSATNEKLFF
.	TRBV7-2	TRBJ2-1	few	TGTGCCAGCAGCCCCTACAGGGCGGCGGATGAGCAGTTCTTC	CASSPYRAADEQFF
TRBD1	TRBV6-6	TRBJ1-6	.	TGTGCCAGCAGTTATTACAGGGGTGATAATTCACCCCTCCACTTT	CASSYYRGDNSPLHF
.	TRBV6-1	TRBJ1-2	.	TGTGCCAGCAGTGAGAACGGCTATGGCTACACCTTC	CASSENGYGYTF
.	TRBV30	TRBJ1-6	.	TGTGCCTGGAGTGTAAGGGGGGGAGGCTCACCCCTCCACTTT	CAWSVRGGGSPLHF
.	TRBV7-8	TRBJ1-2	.	TGTGCCAGCAGCTCTCAGACTGGGCAGGGTTATGGCTACACCTTC	CASSSQTGQGYGYTF
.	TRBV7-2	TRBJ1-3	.	TGTGCCAGCACCTCCCGGCCCCAGGGCACCATATATTTT	CASTSRPQGTIYF
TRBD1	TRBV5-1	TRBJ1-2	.	TGCGCCAGCAGCTTGGCGCAGGGGGCTCGTCTGGACTATGGCTACACCTTC	CASSLAQGARLDYGYTF
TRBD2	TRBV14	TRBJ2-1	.	TGTGCCAGCAGCCCGATTGCTAGCGGGGGGGCCCATGAGCAGTTCTTC	CASSPIASGGAHEQFF
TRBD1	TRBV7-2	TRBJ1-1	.	TGTGCCAGCAGCTTACTCCCCAGGGGGCCGGGTGAAGCTTTCTTT	CASSLLPRGPGEAFF
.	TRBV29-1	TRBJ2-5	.	TGCAGCGTTGAAATAGCGGCAAAAGAGACCCAGTACTTC	CSVEIAAKETQYF
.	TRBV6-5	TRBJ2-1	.	TGTGCCAGCAGTTACAGCGGGCTGGGGAATGAGCAGTTCTTC	CASSYSGLGNEQFF
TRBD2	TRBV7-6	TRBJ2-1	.	TGTGCCAGCAGCTTATTGACTAGCGGCTCCAGGGAGCAGTTCTTC	CASSLLTSGSREQFF
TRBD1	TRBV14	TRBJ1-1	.	TGTGCCAGCAGCCCCTGGACAGGGTCGGAACAAGCTTTCTTT	CASSPWTGSEQAFF
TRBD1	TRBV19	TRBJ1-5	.	TGTGCCAAACTTCCGACAGGGCGAAGCAATCAGCCCCAGCATTTT	CAKLPTGRSNQPQHF
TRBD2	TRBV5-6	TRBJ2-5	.	TGTGCCAGCAGCTTGGGCGGAGCGGGGGGGCGGGGGACCCAGTACTTC	CASSLGGAGGRGTQYF
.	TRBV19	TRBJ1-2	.	TGTGCCAGTAGTGAGGGAGGCTACACCTTC	CASSEGGYTF
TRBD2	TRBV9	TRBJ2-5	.	TGTGCCAGCAGTCCCAGATTGGCGGGGGGACAAGAGACCCAGTACTTC	CASSPRLAGGQETQYF
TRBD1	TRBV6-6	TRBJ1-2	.	TGTGCCAGCAGTCAGGGGACAGCTGACTATGGCTACACCTTC	CASSQGTADYGYTF
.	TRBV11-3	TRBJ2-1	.	TGTGCCAGCTCGAGGGGCCGGGACTCCAATGAGCAGTTCTTC	CASSRGRDSNEQFF
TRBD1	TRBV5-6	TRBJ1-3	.	TGTGCCAGCAGCTTCAGGGGGCCCAACTCTGGAAACACCATATATTTT	CASSFRGPNSGNTIYF
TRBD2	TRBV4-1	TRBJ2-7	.	TGCGCCAGCAGCCAAGCTGGAGCGGGGAGCCGATGCGAGCAGTACTTC	CASSQAGAGSRCEQYF
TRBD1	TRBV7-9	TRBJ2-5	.	TGTGCCAGCAGCCCCCGGACAGGGGGCGCGGAGACCCAGTACTTC	CASSPRTGGAETQYF
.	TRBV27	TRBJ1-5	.	TGTGCCAGCAGTTTCGGCTCAGGCTGGCAGCCCCAGCATTTT	CASSFGSGWQPQHF